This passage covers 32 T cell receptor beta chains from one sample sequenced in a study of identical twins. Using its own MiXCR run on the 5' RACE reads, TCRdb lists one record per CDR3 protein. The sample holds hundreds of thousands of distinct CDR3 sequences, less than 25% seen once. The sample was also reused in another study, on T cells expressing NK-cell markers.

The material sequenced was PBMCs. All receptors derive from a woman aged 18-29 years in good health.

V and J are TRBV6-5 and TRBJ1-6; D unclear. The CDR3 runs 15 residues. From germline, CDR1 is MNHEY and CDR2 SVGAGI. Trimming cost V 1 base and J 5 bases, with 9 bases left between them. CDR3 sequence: CASSYYARDNSPLHF. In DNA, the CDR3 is TGTGCCAGCAGTTACTATGCCAGAGATAATTCACCCCTCCACTTT.

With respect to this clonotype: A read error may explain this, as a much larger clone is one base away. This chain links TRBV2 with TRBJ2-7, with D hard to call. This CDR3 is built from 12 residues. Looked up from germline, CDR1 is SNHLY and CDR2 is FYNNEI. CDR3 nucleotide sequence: TGTGCCAGCAGTGCCACCTCCTACGTGCAGTACTTC. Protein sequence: CASSATSYVQYF. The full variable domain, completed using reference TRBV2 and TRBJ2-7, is EPEVTQTPSHQVTQMGQEVILRCVPISNHLYFYWYRQILGQKVEFLVSFYNNEISEKSEIFDDQFSVERPDGSNFTLKIRSTKLEDSAMYFCASSATSYVQYFGPGTRLTVT.

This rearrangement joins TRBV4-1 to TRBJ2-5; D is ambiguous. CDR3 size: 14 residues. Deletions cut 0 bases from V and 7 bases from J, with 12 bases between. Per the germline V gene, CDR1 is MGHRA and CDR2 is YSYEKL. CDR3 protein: CASSQEAASGTQYF. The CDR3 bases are TGCGCCAGCAGCCAAGAGGCTGCCTCGGGGACCCAGTACTTC.

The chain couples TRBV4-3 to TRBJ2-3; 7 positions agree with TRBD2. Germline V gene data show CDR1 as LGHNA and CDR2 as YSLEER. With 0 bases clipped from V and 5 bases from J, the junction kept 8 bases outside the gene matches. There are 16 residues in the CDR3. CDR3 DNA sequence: TGCGCCAGCAGCCAAGATCCAGCGGGAAGAGGAGATACGCAGTATTTT. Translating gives CASSQDPAGRGDTQYF.

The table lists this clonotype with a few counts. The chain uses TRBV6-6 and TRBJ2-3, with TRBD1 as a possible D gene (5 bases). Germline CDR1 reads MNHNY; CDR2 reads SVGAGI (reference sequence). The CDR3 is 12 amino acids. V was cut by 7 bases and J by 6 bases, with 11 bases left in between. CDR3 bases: TGTGCCAGCAAGCAGGGAACCGATACGCAGTATTTT. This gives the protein CASKQGTDTQYF.

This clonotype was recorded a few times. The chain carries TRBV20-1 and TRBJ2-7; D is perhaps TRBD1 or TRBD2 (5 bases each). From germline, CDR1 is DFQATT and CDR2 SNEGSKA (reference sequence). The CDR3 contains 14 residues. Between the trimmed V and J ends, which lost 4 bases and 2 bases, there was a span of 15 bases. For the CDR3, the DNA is TGCAGTGCTATGGACGGGACGATCCCCTACGAGCAGTACTTC. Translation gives CSAMDGTIPYEQYF.

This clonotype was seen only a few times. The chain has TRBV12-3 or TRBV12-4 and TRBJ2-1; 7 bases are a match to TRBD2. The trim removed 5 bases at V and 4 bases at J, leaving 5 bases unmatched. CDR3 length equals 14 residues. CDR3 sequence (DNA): TGTGCCAGCAGTGGACTAGTAAAATACAATGAGCAGTTCTTC. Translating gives CASSGLVKYNEQFF.

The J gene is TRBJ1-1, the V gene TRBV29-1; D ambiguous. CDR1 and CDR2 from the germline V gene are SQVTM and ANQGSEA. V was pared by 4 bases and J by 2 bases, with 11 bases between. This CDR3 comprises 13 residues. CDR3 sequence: CSVGAGTNTEAFF. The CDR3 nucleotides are TGCAGCGTTGGGGCGGGTACTAACACTGAAGCTTTCTTT.

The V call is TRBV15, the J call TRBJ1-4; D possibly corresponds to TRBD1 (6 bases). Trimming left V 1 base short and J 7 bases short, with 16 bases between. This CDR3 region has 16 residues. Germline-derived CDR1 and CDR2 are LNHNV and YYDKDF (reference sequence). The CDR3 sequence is CATSRVGGQNLEKLFF. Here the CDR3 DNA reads TGTGCCACCAGCAGAGTAGGAGGACAGAACCTTGAAAAACTGTTTTTT.

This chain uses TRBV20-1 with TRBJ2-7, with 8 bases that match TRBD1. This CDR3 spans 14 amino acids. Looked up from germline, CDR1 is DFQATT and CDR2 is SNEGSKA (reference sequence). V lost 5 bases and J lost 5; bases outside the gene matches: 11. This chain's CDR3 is CSAGVPTGADEQYF. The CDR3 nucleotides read TGCAGTGCTGGCGTTCCGACAGGGGCCGACGAGCAGTACTTC.

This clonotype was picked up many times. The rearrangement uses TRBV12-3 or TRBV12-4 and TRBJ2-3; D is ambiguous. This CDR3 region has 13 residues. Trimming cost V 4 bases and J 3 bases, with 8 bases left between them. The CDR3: CASSSLGTDTQYF. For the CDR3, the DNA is TGTGCCAGCAGTTCTCTTGGAACAGATACGCAGTATTTT.

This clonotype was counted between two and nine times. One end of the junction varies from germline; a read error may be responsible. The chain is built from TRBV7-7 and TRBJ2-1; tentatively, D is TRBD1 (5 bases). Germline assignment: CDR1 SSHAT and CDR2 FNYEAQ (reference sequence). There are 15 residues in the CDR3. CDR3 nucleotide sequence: TGTGCTAGCAGCTTAGATACAGGACCCTACAATGAGCAGTTCTTC. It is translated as CASSLDTGPYNEQFF.

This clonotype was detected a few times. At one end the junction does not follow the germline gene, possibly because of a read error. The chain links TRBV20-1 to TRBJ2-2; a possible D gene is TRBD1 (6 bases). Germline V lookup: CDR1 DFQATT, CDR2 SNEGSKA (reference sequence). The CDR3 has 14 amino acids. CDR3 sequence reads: CSARTGQNPGELFF. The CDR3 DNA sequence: TGCAGTGCTAGGACAGGACAGAACCCCGGGGAGCTGTTTTTT.

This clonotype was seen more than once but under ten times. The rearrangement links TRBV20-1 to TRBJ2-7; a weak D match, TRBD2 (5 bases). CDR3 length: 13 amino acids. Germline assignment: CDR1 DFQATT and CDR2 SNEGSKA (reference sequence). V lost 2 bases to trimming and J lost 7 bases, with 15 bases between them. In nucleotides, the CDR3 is TGCAGTGCTAGATCCGGGATGATGAAAGAGCAGTACTTC. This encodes CSARSGMMKEQYF.

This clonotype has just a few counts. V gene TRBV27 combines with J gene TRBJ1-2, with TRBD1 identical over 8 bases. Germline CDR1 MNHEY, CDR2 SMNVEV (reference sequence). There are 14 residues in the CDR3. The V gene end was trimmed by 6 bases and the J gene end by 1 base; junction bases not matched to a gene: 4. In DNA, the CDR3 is TGTGCCAGCAGCGCAGGGGGCGGTAACTATGGCTACACCTTC. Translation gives CASSAGGGNYGYTF.

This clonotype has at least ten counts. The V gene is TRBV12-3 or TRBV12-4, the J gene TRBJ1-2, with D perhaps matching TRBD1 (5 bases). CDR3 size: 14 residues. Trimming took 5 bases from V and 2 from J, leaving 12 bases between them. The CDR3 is CASSARQRNYGYTF. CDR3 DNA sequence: TGTGCCAGCAGTGCCCGACAGAGGAACTATGGCTACACCTTC.

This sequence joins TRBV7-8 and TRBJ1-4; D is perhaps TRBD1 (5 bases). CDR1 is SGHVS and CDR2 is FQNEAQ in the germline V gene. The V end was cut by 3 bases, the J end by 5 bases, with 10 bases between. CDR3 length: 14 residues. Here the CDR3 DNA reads TGTGCCAGCAGCTTGGGGGGTTGGAATGAAAAACTGTTTTTT. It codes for CASSLGGWNEKLFF.

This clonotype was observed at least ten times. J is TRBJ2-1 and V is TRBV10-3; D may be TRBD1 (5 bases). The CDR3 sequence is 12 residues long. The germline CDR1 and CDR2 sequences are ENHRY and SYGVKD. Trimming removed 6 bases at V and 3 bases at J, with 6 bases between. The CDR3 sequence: CAIRTDYNEQFF. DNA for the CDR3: TGTGCCATCAGGACAGACTACAATGAGCAGTTCTTC.

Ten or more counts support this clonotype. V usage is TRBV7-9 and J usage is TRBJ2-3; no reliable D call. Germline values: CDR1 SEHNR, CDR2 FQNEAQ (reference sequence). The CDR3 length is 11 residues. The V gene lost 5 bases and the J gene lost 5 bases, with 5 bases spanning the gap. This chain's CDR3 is CASSPLDTQYF. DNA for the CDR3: TGTGCCAGCAGCCCTCTAGATACGCAGTATTTT.

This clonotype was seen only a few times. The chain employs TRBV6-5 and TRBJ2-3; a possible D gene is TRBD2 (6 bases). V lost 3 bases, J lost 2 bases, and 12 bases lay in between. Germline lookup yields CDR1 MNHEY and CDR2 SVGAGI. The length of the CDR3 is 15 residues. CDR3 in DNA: TGTGCCAGCAGTTATCGCGGCGGGGTCACAGATACGCAGTATTTT. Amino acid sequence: CASSYRGGVTDTQYF.

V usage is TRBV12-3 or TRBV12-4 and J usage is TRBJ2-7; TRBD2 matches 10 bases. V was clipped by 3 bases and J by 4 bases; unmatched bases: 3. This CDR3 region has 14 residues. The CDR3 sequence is CASSLGLAMYEQYF. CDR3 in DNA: TGTGCCAGCAGTTTGGGACTAGCGATGTACGAGCAGTACTTC.

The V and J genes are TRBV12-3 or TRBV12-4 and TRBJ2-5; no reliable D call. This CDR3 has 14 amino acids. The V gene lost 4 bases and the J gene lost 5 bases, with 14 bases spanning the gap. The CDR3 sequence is CASSWRASTETQYF. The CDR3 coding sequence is TGTGCCAGCAGTTGGCGTGCTAGTACTGAGACCCAGTACTTC.

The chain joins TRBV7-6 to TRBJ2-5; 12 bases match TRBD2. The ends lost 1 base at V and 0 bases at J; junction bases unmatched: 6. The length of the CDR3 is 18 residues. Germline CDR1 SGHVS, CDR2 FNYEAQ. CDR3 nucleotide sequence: TGTGCCAGCAGCTTAGTCACTAGCGGGAGGCAGTACCAAGAGACCCAGTACTTC. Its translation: CASSLVTSGRQYQETQYF. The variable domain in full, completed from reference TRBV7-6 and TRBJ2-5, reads GAGVSQSPRYKVTKRGQDVALRCDPISGHVSLYWYRQALGQGPEFLTYFNYEAQQDKSGLPNDRFSAERPEGSISTLTIQRTEQRDSAMYRCASSLVTSGRQYQETQYFGPGTRLLVL.

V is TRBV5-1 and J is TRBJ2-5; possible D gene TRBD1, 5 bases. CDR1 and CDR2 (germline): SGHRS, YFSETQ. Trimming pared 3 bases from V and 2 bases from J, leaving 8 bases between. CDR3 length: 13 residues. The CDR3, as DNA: TGCGCCAGCAGCTGGCAGGGTCAAGAGACCCAGTACTTC. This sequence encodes CASSWQGQETQYF.

CDR3 sequence: CASSHEPGGLQETQYF. The CDR3 DNA follows: TGCGCCAGCAGCCACGAACCCGGGGGGCTTCAAGAGACCCAGTACTTC. The chain uses TRBV5-1 and TRBJ2-5; possibly TRBD2 for D (7 bases). The CDR3 is made up of 16 amino acids. Germline V gene sequence: CDR1 SGHRS, CDR2 YFSETQ. The ends were cut back, 4 bases at V and 2 bases at J, with 18 bases in the middle.

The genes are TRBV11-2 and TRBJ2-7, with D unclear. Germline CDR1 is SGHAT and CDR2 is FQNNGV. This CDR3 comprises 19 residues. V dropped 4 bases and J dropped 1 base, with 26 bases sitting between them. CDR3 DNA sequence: TGTGCCAGCAGCTCTAGGCCGGGTCATTCGGGTAGTCCGTCCTACGAGCAGTACTTC. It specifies CASSSRPGHSGSPSYEQYF. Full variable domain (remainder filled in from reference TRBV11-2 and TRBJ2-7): EAGVAQSPRYKIIEKRQSVAFWCNPISGHATLYWYQQILGQGPKLLIQFQNNGVVDDSQLPKDRFSAERLKGVDSTLKIQPAKLEDSAVYLCASSSRPGHSGSPSYEQYFGPGTRLTVT.

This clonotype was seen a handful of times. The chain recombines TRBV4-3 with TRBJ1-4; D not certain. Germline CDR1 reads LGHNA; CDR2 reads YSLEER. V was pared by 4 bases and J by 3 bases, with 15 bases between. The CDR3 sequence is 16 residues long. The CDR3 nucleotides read TGCGCCAGCAGCCGAGATCCTATAAAGGCTAATGAAAAACTGTTTTTT. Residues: CASSRDPIKANEKLFF.

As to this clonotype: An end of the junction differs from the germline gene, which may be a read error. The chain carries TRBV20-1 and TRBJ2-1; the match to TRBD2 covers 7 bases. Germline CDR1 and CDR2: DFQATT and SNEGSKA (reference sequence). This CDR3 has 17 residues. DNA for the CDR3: TGCTGTGCTAGAGATCCCATGGGGGGGGGAGCCTACAATGAGCAGTTCTTC. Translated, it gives CCARDPMGGGAYNEQFF.

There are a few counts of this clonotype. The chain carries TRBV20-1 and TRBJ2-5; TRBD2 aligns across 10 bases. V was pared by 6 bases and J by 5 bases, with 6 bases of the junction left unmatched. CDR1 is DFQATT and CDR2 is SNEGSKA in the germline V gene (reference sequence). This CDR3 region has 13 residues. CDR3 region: CSAGTSASETQYF. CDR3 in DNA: TGCAGTGCAGGGACTAGCGCGAGCGAGACCCAGTACTTC.

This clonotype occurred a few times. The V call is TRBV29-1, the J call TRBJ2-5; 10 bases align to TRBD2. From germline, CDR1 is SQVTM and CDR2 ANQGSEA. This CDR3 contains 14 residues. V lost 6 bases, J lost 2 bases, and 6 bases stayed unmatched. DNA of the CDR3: TGCAGCGTAGCTAGCGGGGGAGGTCAAGAGACCCAGTACTTC. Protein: CSVASGGGQETQYF.

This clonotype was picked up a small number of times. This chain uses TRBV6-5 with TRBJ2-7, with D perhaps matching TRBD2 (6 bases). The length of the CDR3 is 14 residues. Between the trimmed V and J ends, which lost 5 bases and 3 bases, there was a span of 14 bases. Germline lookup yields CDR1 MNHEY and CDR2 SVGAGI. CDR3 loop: CASSHGSVSYEQYF. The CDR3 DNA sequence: TGTGCCAGCAGTCACGGGAGTGTAAGCTACGAGCAGTACTTC.

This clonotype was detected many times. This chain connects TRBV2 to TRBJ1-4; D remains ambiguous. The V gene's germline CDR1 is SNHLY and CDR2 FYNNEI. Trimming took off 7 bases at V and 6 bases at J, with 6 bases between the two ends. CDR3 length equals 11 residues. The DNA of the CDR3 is TGTGCCAGCATGGGATATGAAAAACTGTTTTTT. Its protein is CASMGYEKLFF.